In this sample, the clone carrying this T cell receptor (beta chain) turned up a few times. Its matching antigen is unknown. These data originate in a study of beta chain features in type 1 diabetes. The study, taken as a whole, reports: For TCRB rearrangement, an influence of HLA type remained unresolved here. VDJ junctions in type 1 diabetes patients carried more deletions and fewer insertions. The naive, central memory and Treg TCRB repertoires showed an apparent similarity that was greater among patients than among healthy donors. Shortening of TCRB CDR3s, moderate but significant, appeared in all four CD4+ subsets of Type 1 diabetes patients.

Expressed TCRB transcripts got sequenced, as all isolated RNA was reverse transcribed. The method was immunoSEQ multiplex PCR; TCRdb's version includes in-frame clones alone and lacks a portion of them. Seen here are nearly 250,000 clones, 13% to 15% observed once, and the top ten hold about 0.026%. Trimming removed 1 base from V and 6 bases from J; junction bases left unmatched: 9. This CDR3 region has 17 residues. The germline V gene encodes CDR1 SGHNT and CDR2 YYREEE (reference sequence). Specimen: naive CD4+ T cells from blood. The receptor was derived from a woman in her thirties or forties in good health. The chain recombines TRBV5-4 with TRBJ2-3; 12 bases agree with TRBD2. The CDR3 here is CASSLLLLAGGRDTQYF. Written as DNA, the CDR3 is TGTGCCAGCAGCTTGCTTCTCCTAGCGGGGGGGAGGGATACGCAGTATTTT.